What follows are 25 T cell receptor beta chains derived from one specimen sequenced in a study of cytomegalovirus exposure and HLA in healthy donors. The PCR ran on 60 Vbeta and 13 Jbeta primers. Profiled with immunoSEQ multiplex PCR; TCRdb holds only in-frame clones, not every one. This sample has about 150,000 clones, with approximately 81% found just once. Sequences were obtained from PBMCs. These receptors were obtained from a woman in her late teens or twenties in good health and CMV-seronegative.

The chain uses TRBV4-2 and TRBJ2-3, with 7 bases matching TRBD2. CDR3 size: 15 residues. After removal of 0 bases from V and 5 bases from J, the junction contained 5 bases not matched to a gene. Germline V gives CDR1 LGHNA, CDR2 YNFKEQ. The CDR3 loop is CASSQESSGIDTQYF. For the CDR3, the DNA is TGTGCCAGCAGCCAAGAGTCTAGCGGTATAGATACGCAGTATTTT.

This chain links TRBV6-5 with TRBJ2-7; TRBD1 aligns across 8 bases. The junction had 4 bases not matched to a gene; V was cut back by 6 bases and J by 6 bases. CDR3 length equals 12 residues. Germline CDR1 is MNHEY and CDR2 is SVGAGI. CDR3 protein: CASSRTGREQYF. The CDR3 nucleotides are TGTGCCAGCAGCAGGACAGGGCGCGAGCAGTACTTC.

This clone was seen just once. This CDR3 reads CASRYPGQSNTEAFF. CDR3 nucleotide sequence: TGTGCCAGCAGATACCCGGGACAGTCTAACACTGAAGCTTTCTTT. V gene TRBV27 combines with J gene TRBJ1-1, with 7 positions matching TRBD1. CDR1 and CDR2 (germline): MNHEY, SMNVEV (reference sequence). CDR3 length: 15 residues. Germline trimming cut 6 bases from V and 2 bases from J; bases unmatched to any gene: 9.

This clone was detected only once. The V gene is TRBV5-4, the J gene TRBJ2-3, with D perhaps matching TRBD2 (7 bases). Germline V CDR1 and CDR2: SGHNT, YYREEE (reference sequence). The CDR3 is 16 residues long. The V end lost 4 bases, the J end lost 4 bases, and 19 bases lay between the germline ends. DNA of the CDR3: TGTGCCAGCAGCGGGCTCGTAGGGGGGGCCTCAGATACGCAGTATTTT. It codes for CASSGLVGGASDTQYF. Looking up the rest from reference TRBV5-4 and TRBJ2-3 gives the full variable domain: ETGVTQSPTHLIKTRGQQVTLRCSSQSGHNTVSWYQQALGQGPQFIFQYYREEENGRGNFPPRFSGLQFPNYSSELNVNALELDDSALYLCASSGLVGGASDTQYFGPGTRLTVL.

The rearrangement links TRBV7-2 to TRBJ2-3, with 11 bases aligning to TRBD2. The CDR3 length is 16 residues. V was pared by 6 bases and J by 5 bases, with 10 bases of the junction left unmatched. From germline, CDR1 is SGHTA and CDR2 FQGNSA. As DNA, the CDR3 is TGTGCCAGCAGGCCTGATAGCGGGAGGGGAGTAGATACGCAGTATTTT. Amino acid sequence: CASRPDSGRGVDTQYF.

The rearrangement links TRBV5-6 to TRBJ1-2; D remains unclear. CDR1 is SGHDT and CDR2 is YYEEEE in the germline V gene. V dropped 2 bases and J dropped 2 bases, with 10 bases sitting between them. This CDR3 contains 14 residues. Here the CDR3 DNA reads TGTGCCAGCAGCTTCTGGGAGGCCAACTATGGCTACACCTTC. Translating gives CASSFWEANYGYTF.

The V call is TRBV19, the J call TRBJ1-6, with D hard to call. Looked up from germline, CDR1 is LNHDA and CDR2 is SQIVND (reference sequence). V dropped 1 base and J dropped 9 bases, with 13 bases sitting between them. The CDR3 is made up of 15 amino acids. This chain's CDR3 is CASSIAADWGSPLHF. The CDR3 DNA follows: TGTGCCAGTAGTATAGCAGCGGATTGGGGTTCACCCCTCCACTTT.

This clone was observed a handful of times. V is TRBV2 and J is TRBJ2-7; 10 positions match TRBD2. The germline V gene has CDR1 SNHLY and CDR2 FYNNEI. With V trimmed by 4 bases and J by 6 bases, 6 bases remained unmatched. The CDR3 totals 14 residues. The CDR3 here is CASSVSGGAPEQYF. The CDR3 DNA reads as TGTGCCAGCAGTGTCAGCGGGGGGGCGCCCGAGCAGTACTTC.

This clone was seen just once. The chain joins TRBV11-2 to TRBJ1-1; tentatively, D is TRBD1 (5 bases). V was trimmed by 2 bases and J by 1 base, leaving 11 bases between them. The germline V gene has CDR1 SGHAT and CDR2 FQNNGV. CDR3 length: 15 amino acids. This chain's CDR3 is CASSLIRQGNTEAFF. The CDR3 nucleotides are TGTGCCAGCAGCTTAATACGCCAGGGGAACACTGAAGCTTTCTTT.

This clone is a singleton in its sample. CDR3 nucleotides: TGCGCCAGCAGCCAAGTGGTGGCAGGGAATTCACCCCTCCACTTT. Protein sequence: CASSQVVAGNSPLHF. This chain connects TRBV4-1 to TRBJ1-6; tentative D call: TRBD1 (5 bases). From germline, CDR1 is MGHRA and CDR2 YSYEKL. The length of the CDR3 is 15 residues. V was clipped by 1 base and J by 7 bases, with 11 bases between them.

The rearrangement links TRBV7-9 to TRBJ2-2, with unresolved D. V lost 5 bases to trimming and J lost 4 bases, with 8 bases between them. CDR3 length: 13 amino acids. Germline loops: CDR1 SEHNR, CDR2 FQNEAQ (reference sequence). The CDR3 reads CASSRRVTGELFF. The CDR3 nucleotides read TGTGCCAGCAGCCGGAGAGTCACCGGGGAGCTGTTTTTT.

The rearrangement joins TRBV9 to TRBJ2-5; D uncertain. With the DNA end fitting TRBJ2-7 better, the J assignment may be wrong. Germline CDR1 and CDR2: SGDLS and YYNGEE. CDR3 length: 14 residues. DNA for the CDR3: TGTGCCAGCAGCGTAGATCCTAGCTCCTACGAGCAGTACTTC. Its translation: CASSVDPSSYEQYF.

The chain links TRBV14 to TRBJ2-5; TRBD2 aligns across 10 bases. There are 18 residues in the CDR3. From germline, CDR1 is SGHDN and CDR2 FVKESK. The junction had 14 bases not matched to a gene; V was cut back by 3 bases and J by 4 bases. The CDR3 sequence is CASSQGGLADKSGETQYF. The CDR3 DNA reads as TGTGCCAGCAGCCAGGGTGGACTAGCGGACAAAAGTGGAGAGACCCAGTACTTC.

The rearrangement links TRBV6-5 to TRBJ1-3; D possibly corresponds to TRBD1 (6 bases). Between the trimmed V and J ends, which lost 5 bases and 4 bases, there was a span of 9 bases. Germline V gene lookup returns CDR1 MNHEY and CDR2 SVGAGI. The CDR3 extends over 13 amino acids. Written as DNA, the CDR3 is TGTGCCAGCAGTGTAGACAGGGGAAACACCATATATTTT. This codes for CASSVDRGNTIYF.

The rearrangement links TRBV7-8 to TRBJ2-1; TRBD2 aligns across 13 bases. V shed 4 bases and J 1 base; nucleotides not matched to a gene: 4. Per the germline V gene, CDR1 is SGHVS and CDR2 is FQNEAQ. This CDR3 has 17 residues. In DNA form, the CDR3 reads TGTGCCAGCAGCTCCCGGACTAGCGGGGGATCCTACAATGAGCAGTTCTTC. This gives the protein CASSSRTSGGSYNEQFF.

The CDR3 is CASSLRVVQVNNRDYEQYF. The CDR3 DNA is TGCGCCAGCAGCCTAAGGGTGGTACAGGTCAATAATAGGGATTACGAGCAGTACTTC. The chain couples TRBV4-1 to TRBJ2-7; maybe TRBD1 (5 bases). Between the trimmed V and J ends, which lost 4 bases and 4 bases, there was a span of 29 bases. This CDR3 comprises 19 residues. The germline CDR1 and CDR2 sequences are MGHRA and YSYEKL.

V usage is TRBV7-6 and J usage is TRBJ1-5; weak D call: TRBD1 (5 bases). Germline CDR1 SGHVS, CDR2 FNYEAQ. This CDR3 has 17 amino acids. V was clipped by 5 bases and J by 0 bases, with 17 bases between them. Here the CDR3 DNA reads TGTGCCAGCAGCGTTGGGGGGGGGTTTTATAGCAATCAGCCCCAGCATTTT. It yields the protein CASSVGGGFYSNQPQHF.

The J gene is TRBJ2-7, the V gene TRBV6-5; D might be TRBD2 (5 bases). Per the germline V gene, CDR1 is MNHEY and CDR2 is SVGAGI. The CDR3 covers 13 residues. V was pared by 0 bases and J by 8 bases, with 11 bases between. The CDR3 spells CASSYSNGEKQYF. The CDR3 DNA is TGTGCCAGCAGTTACTCTAACGGGGAGAAGCAGTACTTC.

V gene TRBV28 combines with J gene TRBJ1-5; possibly TRBD1 for D (6 bases). This CDR3 contains 18 residues. V lost 2 bases and J lost 2, with 19 bases in between. Germline lookup yields CDR1 MDHEN and CDR2 SYDVKM. The CDR3 sequence is CASSLNLDRMFGNQPQHF. Written as DNA, the CDR3 is TGTGCCAGCAGTTTAAACCTCGACAGGATGTTTGGCAATCAGCCCCAGCATTTT.

V gene TRBV4-3 combines with J gene TRBJ2-3, with 16 bases fitting TRBD2. The germline V gene has CDR1 LGHNA and CDR2 YSLEER. The V gene end was trimmed by 4 bases and the J gene end by 3 bases; junction bases not matched to a gene: 7. The CDR3 is made up of 18 amino acids. The CDR3 DNA reads as TGCGCCAGCAGCCCGGGACTAGCGGGAGGGGGAGGGACAGATACGCAGTATTTT. Its translation is CASSPGLAGGGGTDTQYF.

The J gene is TRBJ2-7, the V gene TRBV7-9; tentatively, D is TRBD1 (5 bases). This CDR3 is 15 amino acids long. Trimming took 0 bases from V and 0 from J, leaving 9 bases between them. CDR1 SEHNR and CDR2 FQNEAQ come from the germline V gene (reference sequence). The CDR3 DNA reads TGTGCCAGCAGCTTAGCGGCAGGGTTCTCCTACGAGCAGTACTTC. This sequence encodes CASSLAAGFSYEQYF. The whole variable domain, filled in from reference TRBV7-9 and TRBJ2-7, reads DTGVSQNPRHKITKRGQNVTFRCDPISEHNRLYWYRQTLGQGPEFLTYFQNEAQLEKSRLLSDRFSAERPKGSFSTLEIQRTEQGDSAMYLCASSLAAGFSYEQYFGPGTRLTVT.

With regard to this clone: At the DNA level, this CDR3 is encoded by other sequences in the same sample as well. The chain is built from TRBV5-4 and TRBJ1-2, with D perhaps matching TRBD1 (6 bases). CDR1 is SGHNT, CDR2 YYREEE, per germline (reference sequence). The CDR3 contains 14 residues. With 0 bases removed from V and 2 bases from J, the gap between germline ends came to 8 bases. CDR3 loop: CASSLDRVNYGYTF. CDR3 DNA sequence: TGTGCCAGCAGCTTGGACAGGGTCAACTATGGCTACACCTTC. The full variable domain, its missing parts supplied by reference TRBV5-4 and TRBJ1-2, is ETGVTQSPTHLIKTRGQQVTLRCSSQSGHNTVSWYQQALGQGPQFIFQYYREEENGRGNFPPRFSGLQFPNYSSELNVNALELDDSALYLCASSLDRVNYGYTFGSGTRLTVV.

The V and J genes are TRBV19 and TRBJ1-2, with TRBD1 matching over 9 bases. This CDR3 is built from 18 residues. With V trimmed by 3 bases and J by 6 bases, 17 bases remained unmatched. Looked up from germline, CDR1 is LNHDA and CDR2 is SQIVND (reference sequence). CDR3 DNA: TGTGCCAGTAGTATCCAAGTATTCCGGGACAGGGATTCAGATGGCTACACCTTC. Its translation: CASSIQVFRDRDSDGYTF.

The chain uses TRBV6-5 and TRBJ1-2; D not certain. CDR3 length: 14 residues. The V end was cut by 7 bases, the J end by 5 bases, with 17 bases between. The germline V gene encodes CDR1 MNHEY and CDR2 SVGAGI. CDR3: CASTSFTERYGYTF. CDR3 sequence (DNA): TGTGCCAGCACCTCATTTACAGAAAGATATGGCTACACCTTC.

The J gene is TRBJ2-1, the V gene TRBV4-2; D remains ambiguous. Germline assignment: CDR1 LGHNA and CDR2 YNFKEQ. V shed 0 bases and J shed 0 bases, with 12 bases lying between them. The CDR3 length is 17 residues. CDR3 in DNA: TGTGCCAGCAGCCAAGAGGGCATCAGGCGCTCCTACAATGAGCAGTTCTTC. The encoded protein is CASSQEGIRRSYNEQFF.